This T cell receptor beta chain was observed in a study of T-cell reconstitution after alpha-beta-depleted transplantation in children. Germline V gene lookup returns CDR1 SGDLS and CDR2 YYNGEE. This CDR3 spans 14 amino acids. The V end was cut by 3 bases, the J end by 5 bases, with 13 bases between. This sample's TCRbeta library carried unique molecular identifier barcodes. A single record per CDR3 protein comes from TCRdb applying MiXCR to the PCR reads. The sample includes just under 350,000 distinct CDR3 sequences, around 15% of them seen just once. This rearrangement joins TRBV9 to TRBJ2-3; D uncertain. This TCR was recovered from a male patient between 2 and 15 years old who had a stem cell transplant for acute lymphoblastic leukemia, so the T cells may come from the graft donor. Sequences were derived from PBMCs, mostly from graft donor cells, sampled 360 days after TCRalphabeta/CD19-depleted stem cell transplant. CDR3 DNA: TGTGCCAGCAGCGCACTAACCCCTCAAGATACGCAGTATTTT. Residues: CASSALTPQDTQYF.